This T cell receptor (beta chain) was profiled in a study of response to subunit inactivated influenza vaccine. Study findings and constraints: After each seasonal influenza vaccination, few new T cells are recruited, the authors suggested.

TCRdb reprocessed the RT-PCR reads via MiXCR and lists one record per CDR3 protein. The sample gives about 500,000 distinct CDR3 sequences, approximately 15% of which show up once; less than 4% is in the top ten. This clonotype was seen repeatedly, ten times or more. Its antigen is not identified. This sequence originates from a man between 50 and 75 years old who received an inactivated influenza vaccine. This specimen consisted of CD4+ T cells sorted from PBMCs, obtained around 2 years after vaccination.

Here the CDR3 DNA reads TGCAGTGCTAGAGACCCAACAGATACGCAGTATTTT. Protein: CSARDPTDTQYF. V gene TRBV20-1 combines with J gene TRBJ2-3; no clear D. The length of the CDR3 is 12 residues. Germline values: CDR1 DFQATT, CDR2 SNEGSKA (reference sequence). Trimming left V 0 bases short and J 3 bases short, with 4 bases between.